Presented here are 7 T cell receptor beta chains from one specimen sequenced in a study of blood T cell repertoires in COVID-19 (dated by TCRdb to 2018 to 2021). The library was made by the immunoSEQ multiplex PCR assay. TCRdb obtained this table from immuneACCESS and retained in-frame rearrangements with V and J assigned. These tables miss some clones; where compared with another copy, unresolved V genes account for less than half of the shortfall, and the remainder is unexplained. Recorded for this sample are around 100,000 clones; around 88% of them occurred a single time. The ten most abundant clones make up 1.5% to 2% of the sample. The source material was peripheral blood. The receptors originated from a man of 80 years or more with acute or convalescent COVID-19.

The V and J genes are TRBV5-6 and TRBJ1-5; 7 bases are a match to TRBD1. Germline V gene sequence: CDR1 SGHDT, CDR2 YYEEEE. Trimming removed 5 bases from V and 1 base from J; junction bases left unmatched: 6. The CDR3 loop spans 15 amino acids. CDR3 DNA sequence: TGTGCCAGCAGTCGACAGGGAGGAAGCAATCAGCCCCAGCATTTT. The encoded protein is CASSRQGGSNQPQHF.

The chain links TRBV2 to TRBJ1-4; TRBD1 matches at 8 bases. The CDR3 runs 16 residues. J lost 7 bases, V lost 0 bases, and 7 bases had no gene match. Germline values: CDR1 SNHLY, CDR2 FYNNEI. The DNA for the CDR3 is TGTGCCAGCAGTGAAGCTACAGGGGGAATGGGTGAAAAACTGTTTTTT. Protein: CASSEATGGMGEKLFF.

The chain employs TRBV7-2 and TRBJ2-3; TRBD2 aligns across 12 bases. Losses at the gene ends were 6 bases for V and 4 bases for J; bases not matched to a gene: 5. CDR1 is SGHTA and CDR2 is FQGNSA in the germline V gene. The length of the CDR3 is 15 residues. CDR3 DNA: TGTGCCAGCAGACCCGGACTAGCGGGGTCAGATACGCAGTATTTT. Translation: CASRPGLAGSDTQYF.

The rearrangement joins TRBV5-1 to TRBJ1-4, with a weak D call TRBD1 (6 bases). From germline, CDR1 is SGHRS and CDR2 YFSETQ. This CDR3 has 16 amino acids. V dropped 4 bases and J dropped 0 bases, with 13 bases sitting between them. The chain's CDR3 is CASSQDSFPTNEKLFF. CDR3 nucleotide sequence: TGCGCCAGCAGCCAGGACAGTTTTCCAACTAATGAAAAACTGTTTTTT.

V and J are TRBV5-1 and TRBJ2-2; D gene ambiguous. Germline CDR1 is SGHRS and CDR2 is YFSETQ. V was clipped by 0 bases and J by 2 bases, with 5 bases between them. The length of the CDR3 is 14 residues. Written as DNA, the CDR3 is TGCGCCAGCAGCTTGGGACATAACACCGGGGAGCTGTTTTTT. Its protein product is CASSLGHNTGELFF.

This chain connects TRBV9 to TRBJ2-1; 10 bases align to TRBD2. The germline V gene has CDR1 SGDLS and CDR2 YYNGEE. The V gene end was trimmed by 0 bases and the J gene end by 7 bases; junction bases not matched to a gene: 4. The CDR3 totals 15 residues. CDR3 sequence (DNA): TGTGCCAGCAGCGTAGAGCCACTAGCGGGGAATGAGCAGTTCTTC. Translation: CASSVEPLAGNEQFF.

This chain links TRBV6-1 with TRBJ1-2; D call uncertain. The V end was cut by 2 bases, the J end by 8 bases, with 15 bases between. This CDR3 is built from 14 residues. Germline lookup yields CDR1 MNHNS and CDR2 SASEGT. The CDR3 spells CASSEFGQLGGYTF. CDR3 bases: TGTGCCAGCAGTGAATTTGGGCAGCTTGGCGGCTACACCTTC.